These 7 T cell receptor beta chains were sequenced from one sample in a study of CD8+ T cells in alopecia areata. Investigators isolated RNA and reverse transcribed it into cDNA to act as the sequencing template. Produced via immunoSEQ multiplex PCR; TCRdb's table is partial and in-frame only. Of about 140,000 clones in the sample, roughly nine tenths are singletons; the top ten hold roughly 13%. Regarding treatment: oral pan-JAK inhibitor, 5-10 mg twice daily. The sequencing used CD8+ T cells sorted from blood, collected at week 4, from a patient treated with tofacitinib. The receptors come from a human donor with alopecia areata.

The chain uses TRBV5-1 and TRBJ2-3; 15 nucleotides match TRBD2. The CDR3 is 18 residues long. Trimming at V came to 4 bases and at J to 5 bases, leaving 11 bases not matched to a gene. CDR1 is SGHRS, CDR2 YFSETQ, per germline. As DNA, the CDR3 is TGCGCCAGCAGCGAGGAAGGGACTAGCGGGGGGCCAGGAGATACGCAGTATTTT. Translating gives CASSEEGTSGGPGDTQYF.

CDR3 in DNA: TGTGCCAGCAGTGAAGGGACAGCTTCCTACGAGCAGTACTTC. Protein: CASSEGTASYEQYF. The chain recombines TRBV6-1 with TRBJ2-7; a possible D gene is TRBD1 (6 bases). The germline V and J ends were trimmed by 1 base and 1 base, with 8 bases remaining between them. Germline V gives CDR1 MNHNS, CDR2 SASEGT. The CDR3 runs to 14 residues.

This rearrangement joins TRBV4-2 to TRBJ2-7, with D perhaps matching TRBD2 (5 bases). In germline, CDR1 is LGHNA, CDR2 YNFKEQ. The length of the CDR3 is 12 residues. The V gene lost 3 bases and the J gene lost 9 bases, with 12 bases spanning the gap. The CDR3 protein is CASSHASGGQYF. Here the CDR3 DNA reads TGTGCCAGCAGCCACGCGAGCGGTGGGCAGTACTTC.

V gene TRBV7-8 combines with J gene TRBJ1-5; D is possibly TRBD1 (6 bases). V lost 1 base to trimming and J lost 7 bases, with 11 bases between them. CDR1 is SGHVS and CDR2 is FQNEAQ in the germline V gene. This CDR3 is built from 14 residues. The CDR3 reads CASSLEGGAQPQHF. The CDR3 DNA reads as TGTGCCAGCAGCTTAGAAGGGGGGGCCCAGCCCCAGCATTTT.

The chain carries TRBV29-1 and TRBJ2-7; D possibly corresponds to TRBD2 (6 bases). The length of the CDR3 is 13 residues. The V end was cut by 4 bases, the J end by 3 bases, with 13 bases between. In germline, CDR1 is SQVTM, CDR2 ANQGSEA. The CDR3 is CSVGTGEDYEQYF. The CDR3 nucleotides are TGCAGCGTTGGAACGGGGGAAGACTACGAGCAGTACTTC.

The chain combines TRBV29-1 with TRBJ2-3, with D unclear. Trimming pared 8 bases from V and 4 bases from J, leaving 22 bases between. The CDR3 extends over 15 amino acids. The germline CDR1 and CDR2 sequences are SQVTM and ANQGSEA. The DNA for the CDR3 is TGCAGCATCAAAGGGCGGAGTTTTGGTCCAGATACGCAGTATTTT. This encodes CSIKGRSFGPDTQYF.

This rearrangement joins TRBV2 to TRBJ2-7; TRBD1 agrees at 10 bases. Per the germline V gene, CDR1 is SNHLY and CDR2 is FYNNEI. The V gene end was trimmed by 9 bases and the J gene end by 0 bases; junction bases not matched to a gene: 8. CDR3 size: 15 residues. For the CDR3, the DNA is TGTGCCAGTGTATTTGGGACAGGGGCCTCCTACGAGCAGTACTTC. Protein sequence: CASVFGTGASYEQYF.